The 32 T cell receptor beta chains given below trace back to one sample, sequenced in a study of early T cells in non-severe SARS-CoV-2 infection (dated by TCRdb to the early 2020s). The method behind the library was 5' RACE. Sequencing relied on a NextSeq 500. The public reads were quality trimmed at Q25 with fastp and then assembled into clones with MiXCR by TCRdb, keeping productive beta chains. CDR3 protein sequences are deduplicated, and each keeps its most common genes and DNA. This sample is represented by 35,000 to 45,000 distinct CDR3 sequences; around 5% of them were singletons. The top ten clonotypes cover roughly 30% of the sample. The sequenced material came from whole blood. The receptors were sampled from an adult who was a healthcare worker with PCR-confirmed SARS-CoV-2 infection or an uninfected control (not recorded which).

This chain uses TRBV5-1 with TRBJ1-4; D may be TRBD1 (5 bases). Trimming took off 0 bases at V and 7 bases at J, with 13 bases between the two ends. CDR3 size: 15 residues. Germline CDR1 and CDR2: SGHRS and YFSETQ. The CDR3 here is CASSLGATQAEKLFF. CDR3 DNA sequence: TGCGCCAGCAGCTTGGGGGCCACACAGGCTGAAAAACTGTTTTTT.

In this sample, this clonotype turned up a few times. The CDR3 DNA follows: TGTGCCACCAGTGAGGGGGCGAGGAAGCAGTACTTC. Translation: CATSEGARKQYF. The J gene is TRBJ2-7, the V gene TRBV24-1, with D perhaps matching TRBD1 (6 bases). The CDR3 has 12 residues. Trimming cost V 4 bases and J 8 bases, with 11 bases left between them. Germline V gene data show CDR1 as KGHDR and CDR2 as SFDVKD.

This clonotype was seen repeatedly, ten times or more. In DNA form, the CDR3 reads TGTGCCATCAGTGACCTGGGGGCGGTCTCCTACGAGCAGTACTTC. It is translated as CAISDLGAVSYEQYF. The rearrangement links TRBV10-3 to TRBJ2-7, with a tentative D call TRBD1 (6 bases). The CDR3 is 15 residues long. Trimming pared 3 bases from V and 0 bases from J, leaving 12 bases between. Germline CDR1 and CDR2: ENHRY and SYGVKD.

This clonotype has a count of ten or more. The CDR3 nucleotides are TGTGCCAGCAGCCCCGGATTTATGGGTCGGGAGAACACTGAAGCTTTCTTT. It encodes CASSPGFMGRENTEAFF. The V gene is TRBV11-2, the J gene TRBJ1-1; D is ambiguous. Trimming took 5 bases from V and 1 from J, leaving 20 bases between them. Germline V gives CDR1 SGHAT, CDR2 FQNNGV. The CDR3 extends over 17 amino acids.

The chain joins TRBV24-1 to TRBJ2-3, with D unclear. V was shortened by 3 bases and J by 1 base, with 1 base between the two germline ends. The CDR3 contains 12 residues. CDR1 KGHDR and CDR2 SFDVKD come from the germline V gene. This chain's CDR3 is CATSDRTDTQYF. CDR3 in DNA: TGTGCCACCAGTGATCGCACAGATACGCAGTATTTT.

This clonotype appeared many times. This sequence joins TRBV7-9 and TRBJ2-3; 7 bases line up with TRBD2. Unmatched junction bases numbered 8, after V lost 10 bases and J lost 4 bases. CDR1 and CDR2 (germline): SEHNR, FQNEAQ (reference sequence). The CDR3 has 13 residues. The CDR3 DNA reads TGTGCCATCCAGTTGGCGGGAGCAGATACGCAGTATTTT. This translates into CAIQLAGADTQYF. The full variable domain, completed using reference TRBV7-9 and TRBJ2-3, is DTGVSQNPRHKITKRGQNVTFRCDPISEHNRLYWYRQTLGQGPEFLTYFQNEAQLEKSRLLSDRFSAERPKGSFSTLEIQRTEQGDSAMYLCAIQLAGADTQYFGPGTRLTVL.

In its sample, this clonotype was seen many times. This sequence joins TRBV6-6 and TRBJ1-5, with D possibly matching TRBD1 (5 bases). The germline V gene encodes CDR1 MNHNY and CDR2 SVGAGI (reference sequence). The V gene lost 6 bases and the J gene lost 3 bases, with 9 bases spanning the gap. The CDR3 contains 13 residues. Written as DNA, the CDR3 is TGTGCCAGCAGGCTGGGACTCAATCAGCCCCAGCATTTT. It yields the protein CASRLGLNQPQHF.

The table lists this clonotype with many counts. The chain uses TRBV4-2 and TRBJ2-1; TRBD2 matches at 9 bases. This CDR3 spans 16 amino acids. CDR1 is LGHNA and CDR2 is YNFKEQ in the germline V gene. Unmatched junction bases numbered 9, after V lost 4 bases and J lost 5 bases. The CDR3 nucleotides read TGTGCCAGCAGCCTTGAAGCGGGGGGCCGTAACAATGAGCAGTTCTTC. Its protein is CASSLEAGGRNNEQFF.

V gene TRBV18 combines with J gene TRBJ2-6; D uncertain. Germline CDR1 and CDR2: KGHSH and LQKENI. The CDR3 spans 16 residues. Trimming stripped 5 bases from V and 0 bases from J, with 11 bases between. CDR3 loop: CASSSRANSGANVLTF. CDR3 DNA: TGTGCCAGCTCATCTCGGGCGAACTCTGGGGCCAACGTCCTGACTTTC.

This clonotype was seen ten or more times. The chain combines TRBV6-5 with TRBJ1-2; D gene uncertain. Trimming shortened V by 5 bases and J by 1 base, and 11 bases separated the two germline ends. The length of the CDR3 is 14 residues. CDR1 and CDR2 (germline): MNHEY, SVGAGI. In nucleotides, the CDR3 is TGTGCCAGCAGTGCCTTGAGTATTAACTATGGCTACACCTTC. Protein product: CASSALSINYGYTF.

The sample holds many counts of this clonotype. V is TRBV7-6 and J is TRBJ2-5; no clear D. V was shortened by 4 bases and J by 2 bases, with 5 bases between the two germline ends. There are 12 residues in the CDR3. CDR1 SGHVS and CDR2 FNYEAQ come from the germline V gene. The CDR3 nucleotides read TGTGCCAGCAGCTACCTTCAAGAGACCCAGTACTTC. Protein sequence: CASSYLQETQYF.

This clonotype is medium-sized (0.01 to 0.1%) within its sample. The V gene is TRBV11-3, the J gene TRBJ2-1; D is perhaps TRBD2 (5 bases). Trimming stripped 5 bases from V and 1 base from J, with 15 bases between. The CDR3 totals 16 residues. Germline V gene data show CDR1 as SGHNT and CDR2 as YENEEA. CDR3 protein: CASSTREMGSYNEQFF. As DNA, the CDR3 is TGTGCCAGCAGCACGAGGGAGATGGGATCCTACAATGAGCAGTTCTTC.

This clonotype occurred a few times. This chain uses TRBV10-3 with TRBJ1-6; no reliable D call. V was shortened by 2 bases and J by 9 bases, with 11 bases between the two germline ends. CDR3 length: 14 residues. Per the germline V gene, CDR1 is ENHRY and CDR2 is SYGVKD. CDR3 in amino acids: CAISEVGKGSPLHF. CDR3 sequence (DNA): TGTGCCATCAGTGAGGTGGGAAAGGGTTCACCCCTCCACTTT.

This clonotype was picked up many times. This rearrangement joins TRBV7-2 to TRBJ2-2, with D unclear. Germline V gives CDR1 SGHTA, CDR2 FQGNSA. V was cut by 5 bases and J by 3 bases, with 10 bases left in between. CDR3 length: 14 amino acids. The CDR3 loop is CASSREHYTGELFF. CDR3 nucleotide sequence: TGTGCCAGCAGCCGCGAACACTACACCGGGGAGCTGTTTTTT.

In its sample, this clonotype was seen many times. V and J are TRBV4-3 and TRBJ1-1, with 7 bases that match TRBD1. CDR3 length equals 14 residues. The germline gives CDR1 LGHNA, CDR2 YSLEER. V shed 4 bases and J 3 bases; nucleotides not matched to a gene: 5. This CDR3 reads CASSRGQADTEAFF. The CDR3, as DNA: TGCGCCAGCAGCCGTGGACAGGCGGACACTGAAGCTTTCTTT.

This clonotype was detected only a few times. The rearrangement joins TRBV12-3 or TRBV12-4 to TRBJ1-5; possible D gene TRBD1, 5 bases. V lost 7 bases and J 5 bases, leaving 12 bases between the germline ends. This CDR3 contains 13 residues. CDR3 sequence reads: CASTQTEDQPQHF. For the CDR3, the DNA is TGTGCCAGCACCCAGACAGAGGATCAGCCCCAGCATTTT.

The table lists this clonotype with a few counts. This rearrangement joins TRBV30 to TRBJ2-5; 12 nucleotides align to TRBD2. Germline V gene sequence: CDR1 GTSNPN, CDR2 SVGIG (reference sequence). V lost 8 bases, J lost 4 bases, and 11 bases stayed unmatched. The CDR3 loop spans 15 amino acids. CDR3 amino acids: CAGLAGGIFGETQYF. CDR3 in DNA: TGTGCCGGTCTAGCGGGGGGGATCTTTGGAGAGACCCAGTACTTC.

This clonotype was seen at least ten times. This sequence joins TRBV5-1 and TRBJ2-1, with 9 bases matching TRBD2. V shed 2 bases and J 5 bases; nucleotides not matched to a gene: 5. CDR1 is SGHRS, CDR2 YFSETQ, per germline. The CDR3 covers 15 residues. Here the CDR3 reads CASSFLAGVDNEQFF. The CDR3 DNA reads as TGCGCCAGCAGCTTCTTAGCGGGAGTCGACAATGAGCAGTTCTTC. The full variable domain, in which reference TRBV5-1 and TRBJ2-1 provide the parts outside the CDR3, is KAGVTQTPRYLIKTRGQQVTLSCSPISGHRSVSWYQQTPGQGLQFLFEYFSETQRNKGNFPGRFSGRQFSNSRSEMNVSTLELGDSALYLCASSFLAGVDNEQFFGPGTRLTVL.

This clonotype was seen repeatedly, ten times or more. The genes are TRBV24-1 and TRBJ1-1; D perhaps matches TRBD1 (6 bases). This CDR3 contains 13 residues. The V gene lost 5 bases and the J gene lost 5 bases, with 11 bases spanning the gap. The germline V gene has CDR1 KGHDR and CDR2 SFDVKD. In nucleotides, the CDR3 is TGTGCCACCAGTGCGCAGAGGGGGACTGAAGCTTTCTTT. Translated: CATSAQRGTEAFF.

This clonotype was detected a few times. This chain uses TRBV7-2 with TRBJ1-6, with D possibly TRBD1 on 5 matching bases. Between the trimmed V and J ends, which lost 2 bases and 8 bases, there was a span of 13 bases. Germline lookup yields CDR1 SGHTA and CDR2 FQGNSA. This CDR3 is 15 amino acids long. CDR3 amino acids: CASSLWQGGYSPLHF. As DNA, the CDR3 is TGTGCCAGCAGCTTATGGCAGGGTGGTTATTCACCCCTCCACTTT.

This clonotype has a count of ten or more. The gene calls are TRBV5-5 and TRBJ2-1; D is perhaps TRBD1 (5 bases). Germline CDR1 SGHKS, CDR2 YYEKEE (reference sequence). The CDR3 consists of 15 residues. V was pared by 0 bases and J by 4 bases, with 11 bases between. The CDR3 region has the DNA TGTGCCAGCAGCTTGGATCTTGGGGCTTACAATGAGCAGTTCTTC. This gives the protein CASSLDLGAYNEQFF. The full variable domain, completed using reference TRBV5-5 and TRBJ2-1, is DAGVTQSPTHLIKTRGQQVTLRCSPISGHKSVSWYQQVLGQGPQFIFQYYEKEERGRGNFPDRFSARQFPNYSSELNVNALLLGDSALYLCASSLDLGAYNEQFFGPGTRLTVL.

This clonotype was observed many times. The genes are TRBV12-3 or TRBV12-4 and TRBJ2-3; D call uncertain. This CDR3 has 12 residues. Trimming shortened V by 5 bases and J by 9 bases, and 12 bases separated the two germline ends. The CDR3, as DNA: TGTGCCAGCAGTCCACAGAGTTACACGCAGTATTTT. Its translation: CASSPQSYTQYF.

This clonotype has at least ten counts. The CDR3 protein is CASSQDRLRDTQYF. The CDR3 DNA is TGTGCCAGCAGCCAAGATAGGCTACGGGATACGCAGTATTTT. The chain carries TRBV3-1 and TRBJ2-3; D not resolved. Germline CDR1 is LGHDT and CDR2 is YNNKEL (reference sequence). Trimming cost V 0 bases and J 6 bases, with 10 bases left between them. The CDR3 length is 14 residues.

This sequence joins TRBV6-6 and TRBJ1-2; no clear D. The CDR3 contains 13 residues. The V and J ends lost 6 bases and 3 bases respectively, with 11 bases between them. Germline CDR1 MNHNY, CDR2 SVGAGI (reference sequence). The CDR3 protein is CASSPRTDYGYTF. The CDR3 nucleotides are TGTGCCAGCAGCCCACGTACGGACTATGGCTACACCTTC.

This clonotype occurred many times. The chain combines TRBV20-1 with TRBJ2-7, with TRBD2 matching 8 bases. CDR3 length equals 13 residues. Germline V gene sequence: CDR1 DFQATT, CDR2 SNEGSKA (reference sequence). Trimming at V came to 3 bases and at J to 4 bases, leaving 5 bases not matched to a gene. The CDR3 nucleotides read TGCAGTGCTAGCGAGCGGGGGATGTACGAGCAGTACTTC. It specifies CSASERGMYEQYF.

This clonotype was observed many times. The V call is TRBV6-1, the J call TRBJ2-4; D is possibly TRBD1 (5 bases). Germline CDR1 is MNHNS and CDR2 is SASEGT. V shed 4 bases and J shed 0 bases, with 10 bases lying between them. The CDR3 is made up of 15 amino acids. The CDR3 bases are TGTGCCAGCAGTGGGGGCACCCAAGCCAAAAACATTCAGTACTTC. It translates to CASSGGTQAKNIQYF.

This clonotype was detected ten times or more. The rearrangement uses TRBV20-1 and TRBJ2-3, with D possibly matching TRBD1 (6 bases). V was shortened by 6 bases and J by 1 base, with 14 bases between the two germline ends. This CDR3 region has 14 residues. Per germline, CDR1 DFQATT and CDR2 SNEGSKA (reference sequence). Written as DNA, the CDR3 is TGCAGTGCAAATGACAGGACACGCACAGATACGCAGTATTTT. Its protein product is CSANDRTRTDTQYF.

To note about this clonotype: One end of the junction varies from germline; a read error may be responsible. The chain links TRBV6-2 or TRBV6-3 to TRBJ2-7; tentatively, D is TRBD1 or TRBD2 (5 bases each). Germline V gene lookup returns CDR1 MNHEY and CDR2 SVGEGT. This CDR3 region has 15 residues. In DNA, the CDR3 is TGTTCCAGCAGTAACTCGGGGCTGTCTCCCTACGAGCAGTACTTC. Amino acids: CSSSNSGLSPYEQYF.

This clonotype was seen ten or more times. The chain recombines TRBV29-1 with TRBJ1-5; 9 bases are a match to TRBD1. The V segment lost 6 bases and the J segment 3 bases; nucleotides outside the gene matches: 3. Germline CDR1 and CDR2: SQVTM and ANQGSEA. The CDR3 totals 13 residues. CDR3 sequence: CSVGQGDNQPQHF. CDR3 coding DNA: TGCAGCGTGGGACAGGGAGACAATCAGCCCCAGCATTTT.

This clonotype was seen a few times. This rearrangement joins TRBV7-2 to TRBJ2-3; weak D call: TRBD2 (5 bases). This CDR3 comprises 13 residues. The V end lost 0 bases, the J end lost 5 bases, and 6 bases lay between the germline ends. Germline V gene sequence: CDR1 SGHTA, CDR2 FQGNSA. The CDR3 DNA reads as TGTGCCAGCAGCTTAGCCCGGGAAGATACGCAGTATTTT. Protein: CASSLAREDTQYF.

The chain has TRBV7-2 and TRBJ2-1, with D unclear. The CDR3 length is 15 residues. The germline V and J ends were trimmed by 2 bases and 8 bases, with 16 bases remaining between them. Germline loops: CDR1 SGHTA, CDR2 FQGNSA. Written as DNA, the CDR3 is TGTGCCAGCAGCTTAACCCAGTTGCCCCCAGATGAGCAGTTCTTC. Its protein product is CASSLTQLPPDEQFF. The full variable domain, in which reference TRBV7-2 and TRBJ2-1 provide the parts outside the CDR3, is GAGVSQSPSNKVTEKGKDVELRCDPISGHTALYWYRQSLGQGLEFLIYFQGNSAPDKSGLPSDRFSAERTGGSVSTLTIQRTQQEDSAVYLCASSLTQLPPDEQFFGPGTRLTVL.

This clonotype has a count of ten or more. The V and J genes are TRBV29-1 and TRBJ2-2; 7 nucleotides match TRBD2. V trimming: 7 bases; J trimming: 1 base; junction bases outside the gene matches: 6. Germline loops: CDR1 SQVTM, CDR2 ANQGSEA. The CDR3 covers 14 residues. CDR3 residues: CSGRGLENTGELFF. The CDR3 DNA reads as TGCAGCGGCCGAGGACTAGAGAACACCGGGGAGCTGTTTTTT.